The 24 T cell receptor beta chains presented below share a single source sample, sequenced in a study of post-analysis software for immune sequencing data. Points from the study as a whole: With TRBV5-6, TRBV5-1 and TRBV20-1 included, about five TRBV segments were more frequent in patients than in controls.

Tagging with unique molecular identifiers was a feature of the TCR beta cDNA libraries. TCRdb independently ran MiXCR on the PCR reads; one entry per CDR3 protein. The sample includes about 430,000 distinct CDR3 sequences, approximately 38% of them seen just once. No antigens are known for them. Sequenced: blood. The receptors were sampled from a girl aged 2-10 years with multiple sclerosis.

The chain is built from TRBV12-3 or TRBV12-4 and TRBJ2-7; D remains ambiguous. Trimming shortened V by 0 bases and J by 3 bases, and 9 bases separated the two germline ends. This CDR3 region has 14 residues. CDR3 DNA sequence: TGTGCCAGCAGTTTAGCGCTGGGCAGCTACGAGCAGTACTTC. It codes for CASSLALGSYEQYF.

Of note for this clonotype: No conserved phenylalanine or tryptophan ends this CDR3, so it is likely a read error. This chain uses TRBV20-1 with TRBJ2-5; no definite D call. Germline V gene sequence: CDR1 DFQATT, CDR2 SNEGSKA (reference sequence). The CDR3 covers 11 residues. V lost 2 bases and J 5 bases, leaving 6 bases between the germline ends. The CDR3 loop reads CSARPRETQYV. For the CDR3, the DNA is TGCAGTGCTAGACCCCGGGAGACCCAGTACGTC.

CDR3 nucleotides: TGTGCCAGCAGCTCCAGGGACATCGCGGGGCATGAGCAGTTCTTC. The encoded protein is CASSSRDIAGHEQFF. The rearrangement links TRBV7-9 to TRBJ2-1; D may match TRBD1 or TRBD2 (6 bases each). The CDR3 totals 15 residues. Trimming shortened V by 4 bases and J by 8 bases, and 18 bases separated the two germline ends. CDR1 and CDR2 (germline): SEHNR, FQNEAQ (reference sequence). The variable domain in full, with the rest retrieved from reference TRBV7-9 and TRBJ2-1, is DTGVSQNPRHKITKRGQNVTFRCDPISEHNRLYWYRQTLGQGPEFLTYFQNEAQLEKSRLLSDRFSAERPKGSFSTLEIQRTEQGDSAMYLCASSSRDIAGHEQFFGPGTRLTVL.

This chain connects TRBV27 to TRBJ2-1, with D possibly matching TRBD2 (5 bases). Trimming shortened V by 11 bases and J by 6 bases, and 5 bases separated the two germline ends. Germline-derived CDR1 and CDR2 are MNHEY and SMNVEV (reference sequence). The CDR3 has 9 residues. CDR3 coding DNA: TGTGCCGGGAGCAATGAGCAGTTCTTC. As protein: CAGSNEQFF.

The chain couples TRBV27 to TRBJ2-4, with 7 positions matching TRBD1. The J call could be wrong; TRBJ2-7 is a better fit for the DNA end. The CDR3 extends over 14 amino acids. The germline V gene encodes CDR1 MNHEY and CDR2 SMNVEV (reference sequence). This CDR3 reads CAIPKDRRRSEQYF. The CDR3 DNA sequence: TGTGCCATCCCGAAGGACAGGAGGCGCTCCGAGCAGTACTTC.

This clonotype has a handful of counts. The chain uses TRBV7-2 and TRBJ2-1; 9 bases line up with TRBD1. The junction had 4 bases not matched to a gene; V was cut back by 2 bases and J by 2 bases. The CDR3 is 16 residues long. Germline V gene data show CDR1 as SGHTA and CDR2 as FQGNSA. CDR3 loop: CASSLFGTGTYNEQFF. For the CDR3, the DNA is TGTGCCAGCAGCTTATTCGGGACAGGGACCTACAATGAGCAGTTCTTC. Full variable domain (remainder filled in from reference TRBV7-2 and TRBJ2-1): GAGVSQSPSNKVTEKGKDVELRCDPISGHTALYWYRQSLGQGLEFLIYFQGNSAPDKSGLPSDRFSAERTGGSVSTLTIQRTQQEDSAVYLCASSLFGTGTYNEQFFGPGTRLTVL.

The rearrangement joins TRBV12-3 or TRBV12-4 to TRBJ1-4; D gene uncertain. The CDR3 spans 16 residues. The germline V and J ends were trimmed by 3 bases and 0 bases, with 11 bases remaining between them. The CDR3 loop is CASSFWGEATNEKLFF. The CDR3 DNA follows: TGTGCCAGCAGTTTCTGGGGAGAAGCAACTAATGAAAAACTGTTTTTT.

This clonotype showed up just a few times. This chain connects TRBV4-1 to TRBJ2-1, with 10 bases that match TRBD2. This CDR3 region has 16 residues. Germline-derived CDR1 and CDR2 are MGHRA and YSYEKL. J lost 3 bases, V lost 6 bases, and 8 bases had no gene match. The CDR3, as DNA: TGCGCCAGCAGTAATAAGCGGGGGGGCGGCTACAATGAGCAGTTCTTC. This sequence encodes CASSNKRGGGYNEQFF.

The genes are TRBV2 and TRBJ2-1; tentative D call: TRBD2 (5 bases). Germline V gene lookup returns CDR1 SNHLY and CDR2 FYNNEI. V gave up 5 bases and J gave up 0 bases, with 14 bases separating them. This CDR3 is built from 16 residues. In nucleotides, the CDR3 is TGTGCCAGCAGTCAAATGGGAGAAAACTCCTACAATGAGCAGTTCTTC. It yields the protein CASSQMGENSYNEQFF.

V is TRBV2 and J is TRBJ2-2, with 8 bases fitting TRBD2. V gave up 5 bases and J gave up 5 bases; unmatched junction bases: 16. Germline V gene sequence: CDR1 SNHLY, CDR2 FYNNEI. This CDR3 contains 18 residues. The CDR3 DNA reads as TGTGCCAGCAGTCACCTGGGAGCGGGAGCCAGACGGACCGGGGAGCTGTTTTTT. Protein product: CASSHLGAGARRTGELFF.

This clonotype occurred a few times. The rearrangement links TRBV6-4 to TRBJ1-1, with D possibly TRBD1 on 5 matching bases. The germline CDR1 and CDR2 sequences are MRHNA and SNTAGT. The V end was cut by 4 bases, the J end by 3 bases, with 12 bases between. There are 14 residues in the CDR3. The CDR3 nucleotides are TGTGCCAGCAGTGTCACTTCGACAGACACTGAAGCTTTCTTT. It encodes CASSVTSTDTEAFF.

This clonotype was seen only a few times. CDR3 sequence reads: CASSSFVAGEQYF. Here the CDR3 DNA reads TGTGCCAGCAGCTCCTTTGTAGCGGGGGAGCAGTACTTC. The genes are TRBV11-2 and TRBJ2-7, with 8 bases identical to TRBD2. V trimming: 4 bases; J trimming: 7 bases; junction bases outside the gene matches: 6. This CDR3 region has 13 residues. The germline V gene encodes CDR1 SGHAT and CDR2 FQNNGV.

The rearrangement joins TRBV18 to TRBJ2-3; the match to TRBD1 covers 12 bases. Germline trimming cut 0 bases from V and 8 bases from J; bases unmatched to any gene: 3. This CDR3 contains 15 residues. Germline CDR1 and CDR2: KGHSH and LQKENI. CDR3 DNA: TGTGCCAGCTCACCACCGGGACAGGGGGCGCGTACGCAGTATTTT. Translating gives CASSPPGQGARTQYF.

This chain joins TRBV7-9 and TRBJ1-1; a possible D gene is TRBD1 (6 bases). Germline V gene data show CDR1 as SEHNR and CDR2 as FQNEAQ (reference sequence). CDR3 size: 15 residues. Between the trimmed V and J ends, which lost 2 bases and 1 base, there was a span of 11 bases. The CDR3 nucleotides read TGTGCCAGCAGCTTAATACAGGGACCGAACACTGAAGCTTTCTTT. Protein: CASSLIQGPNTEAFF.

V and J are TRBV9 and TRBJ2-3; a possible D gene is TRBD2 (5 bases). Trimming cost V 3 bases and J 2 bases, with 7 bases left between them. CDR3 size: 13 residues. The germline gives CDR1 SGDLS, CDR2 YYNGEE. The CDR3 DNA reads as TGTGCCAGCAGCGGGACTCACACAGATACGCAGTATTTT. This codes for CASSGTHTDTQYF.

This clonotype was detected once. This chain uses TRBV24-1 with TRBJ1-5, with a weak D call TRBD1 (5 bases). The length of the CDR3 is 13 residues. CDR1 and CDR2 (germline): KGHDR, SFDVKD. Trimming took off 8 bases at V and 3 bases at J, with 10 bases between the two ends. The CDR3 coding sequence is TGTGCCACCATGGGGGGGTACAATCAGCCCCAGCATTTT. Its protein product is CATMGGYNQPQHF.

The chain is built from TRBV15 and TRBJ1-2; D not certain. This CDR3 contains 16 residues. V was clipped by 2 bases and J by 8 bases, with 21 bases between them. Germline V gene data show CDR1 as LNHNV and CDR2 as YYDKDF (reference sequence). The CDR3 loop is CATSRSGDLGMGGYTF. DNA of the CDR3: TGTGCCACCAGCAGAAGTGGTGATCTGGGAATGGGAGGCTACACCTTC.

This chain connects TRBV24-1 to TRBJ2-3; a possible D gene is TRBD2 (5 bases). V lost 4 bases, J lost 4 bases, and 26 bases lay in between. This CDR3 contains 19 residues. Germline loops: CDR1 KGHDR, CDR2 SFDVKD. CDR3 DNA: TGTGCCACCAGTGACCCCGCTGGGTGGGGAGTTACCGTAGCAGATACGCAGTATTTT. It specifies CATSDPAGWGVTVADTQYF.

Here the CDR3 reads CASSQWGRAGSPTDTQYF. The CDR3 DNA follows: TGTGCCAGCAGCCAGTGGGGGAGGGCGGGAAGTCCCACAGATACGCAGTATTTT. This rearrangement joins TRBV7-8 to TRBJ2-3; TRBD2 agrees at 7 bases. Trimming cost V 5 bases and J 2 bases; bases outside gene matches: 16. This CDR3 contains 18 residues. Germline loops: CDR1 SGHVS, CDR2 FQNEAQ.

This clonotype came up a few times. The CDR3 DNA reads as TGTGCCAGCAGCATGACGGTGTACGAGCAGTACTTC. Protein sequence: CASSMTVYEQYF. The chain combines TRBV7-9 with TRBJ2-7, with D unclear. The ends were cut back, 5 bases at V and 4 bases at J, with 9 bases in the middle. The CDR3 runs 12 residues. CDR1 SEHNR and CDR2 FQNEAQ come from the germline V gene (reference sequence).

The rearrangement uses TRBV28 and TRBJ1-4, with D tentatively TRBD1 (5 bases). Deletions cut 7 bases from V and 6 bases from J, with 15 bases between. Germline V gene sequence: CDR1 MDHEN, CDR2 SYDVKM. The CDR3 is 14 amino acids. In DNA, the CDR3 is TGTGCCAGCAATGGGGGGAGGGTGGATGAAAAACTGTTTTTT. The encoded protein is CASNGGRVDEKLFF.

The genes are TRBV6-5 and TRBJ1-2; D is unclear. Germline CDR1 is MNHEY and CDR2 is SVGAGI. CDR3 length equals 15 residues. The V gene lost 2 bases and the J gene lost 0 bases, with 10 bases spanning the gap. The CDR3 loop reads CASSYSLGTNYGYTF. In DNA, the CDR3 is TGTGCCAGCAGTTACAGTCTGGGAACTAACTATGGCTACACCTTC.

This chain joins TRBV7-2 and TRBJ2-1; 11 bases map to TRBD2. After removal of 5 bases from V and 8 bases from J, the junction contained 11 bases not matched to a gene. Germline V gene lookup returns CDR1 SGHTA and CDR2 FQGNSA. There are 16 residues in the CDR3. CDR3 sequence: CASSRRLAGKVHEQFF. The CDR3 DNA reads TGTGCCAGCAGCCGTAGACTAGCGGGAAAAGTCCATGAGCAGTTCTTC.

This clonotype was seen a single time. Sequence at one end of the junction differs from germline and may be a read error. CDR3 amino acids: CASSYSGEEGYGHTF. The DNA for the CDR3 is TGTGCCAGCAGTTACTCGGGGGAGGAGGGCTATGGCCACACCTTC. The rearrangement uses TRBV6-6 and TRBJ1-2, with D perhaps TRBD1 (5 bases). CDR3 size: 15 residues. The V gene's germline CDR1 is MNHNY and CDR2 SVGAGI (reference sequence).